Below, 20 T cell receptor beta chains from the same sample are listed, as sequenced in a study of blood T cell repertoires in COVID-19. This table comes from immunoSEQ multiplex PCR, and its TCRdb copy is limited to in-frame clones, with some not included. The sample consists of 70,000 to 85,000 clones, about 89% of them appearing once. The sample was peripheral blood. All receptors come from a woman in her sixties with acute or convalescent COVID-19.

The genes are TRBV19 and TRBJ2-6, with D possibly matching TRBD1 (6 bases). Trimming left V 0 bases short and J 4 bases short, with 13 bases between. The CDR3 consists of 17 residues. Germline V gives CDR1 LNHDA, CDR2 SQIVND (reference sequence). Written as DNA, the CDR3 is TGTGCCAGTAGTATAGATCTATCAGGGGTCGGGGCCAACGTCCTGACTTTC. Protein product: CASSIDLSGVGANVLTF.

J is TRBJ2-5 and V is TRBV5-6; the match to TRBD1 covers 7 bases. Trimming took 3 bases from V and 4 from J; bases not matched to a gene: 3. CDR3 size: 13 residues. From germline, CDR1 is SGHDT and CDR2 YYEEEE. CDR3 coding DNA: TGTGCCAGCAGCTCTACAGGGGCAGAGACCCAGTACTTC. Its translation is CASSSTGAETQYF.

In its sample, this clone was seen once. V gene TRBV5-1 combines with J gene TRBJ2-5; 8 positions agree with TRBD1. The germline V gene has CDR1 SGHRS and CDR2 YFSETQ. The V and J ends lost 3 bases and 4 bases, in that order; junction bases with no gene match: 5. This CDR3 is built from 14 residues. The CDR3 region has the DNA TGCGCCAGCAGCTGGGGACAGGACTTAGAGACCCAGTACTTC. Amino acid sequence: CASSWGQDLETQYF.

The rearrangement links TRBV3-1 (or the pseudogene TRBV3-2) to TRBJ2-6; TRBD1 matches 8 bases. The length of the CDR3 is 16 residues. Germline V lookup: CDR1 LGHDT, CDR2 YNNKEL (reference sequence). V shed 6 bases and J 0 bases; nucleotides not matched to a gene: 4. The CDR3 region is CASSLDRGSGANVLTF. In DNA form, the CDR3 reads TGTGCCAGCAGTTTAGACAGGGGCTCTGGGGCCAACGTCCTGACTTTC.

The V gene is TRBV7-2, the J gene TRBJ2-2; 7 bases match TRBD2. Germline trimming cut 5 bases from V and 2 bases from J; bases unmatched to any gene: 11. The germline CDR1 and CDR2 sequences are SGHTA and FQGNSA. This CDR3 has 17 residues. The CDR3 DNA reads TGTGCCAGCAGCCCAGGGAGGGGTACCCTTAACACCGGGGAGCTGTTTTTT. It codes for CASSPGRGTLNTGELFF. Based on the CDR3 plus reference TRBV7-2 and TRBJ2-2, the full variable domain is GAGVSQSPSNKVTEKGKDVELRCDPISGHTALYWYRQSLGQGLEFLIYFQGNSAPDKSGLPSDRFSAERTGGSVSTLTIQRTQQEDSAVYLCASSPGRGTLNTGELFFGEGSRLTVL.

The chain has TRBV19 and TRBJ1-5; 8 bases are a match to TRBD1. The CDR3 loop spans 14 amino acids. Germline V gene data show CDR1 as LNHDA and CDR2 as SQIVND (reference sequence). Losses at the gene ends were 6 bases for V and 7 bases for J; bases not matched to a gene: 8. As DNA, the CDR3 is TGTGCCAGTAGACATCAGGGGGCCAACCAGCCCCAGCATTTT. Residues: CASRHQGANQPQHF.

This sequence joins TRBV4-1 and TRBJ1-5; D perhaps matches TRBD1 (6 bases). CDR3 length: 15 residues. Trimming removed 0 bases from V and 11 bases from J, with 17 bases in between. The germline V gene encodes CDR1 MGHRA and CDR2 YSYEKL. CDR3 region: CASSQDGQRGSAQHF. The CDR3 coding sequence is TGCGCCAGCAGCCAAGATGGACAGCGGGGGTCGGCCCAGCATTTT.

The table lists this clone with a count of one. The genes are TRBV12-5 and TRBJ1-5; the match to TRBD1 covers 8 bases. Germline assignment: CDR1 LGHNT and CDR2 FRNRAP. J lost 0 bases, V lost 0 bases, and 7 bases had no gene match. The CDR3 totals 18 residues. This chain's CDR3 is CASGLVSGGESSNQPQHF. In DNA, the CDR3 is TGTGCTAGTGGTTTGGTATCAGGGGGCGAAAGTAGCAATCAGCCCCAGCATTTT. Full variable domain (rest looked up from reference TRBV12-5 and TRBJ1-5): DARVTQTPRHKVTEMGQEVTMRCQPILGHNTVFWYRQTMMQGLELLAYFRNRAPLDDSGMPKDRFSAEMPDATLATLKIQPSEPRDSAVYFCASGLVSGGESSNQPQHFGDGTRLSIL.

The V call is TRBV28, the J call TRBJ1-2, with a possible D match to TRBD1 (5 bases). V lost 7 bases to trimming and J lost 5 bases, with 23 bases between them. This CDR3 has 16 amino acids. Germline V gene lookup returns CDR1 MDHEN and CDR2 SYDVKM. The CDR3 nucleotides read TGTGCCAGCACCGCGGGACCCACCACTGGGCGATATGGCTACACCTTC. It translates to CASTAGPTTGRYGYTF.

This sequence joins TRBV6-4 and TRBJ1-2; TRBD1 agrees at 7 bases. This CDR3 is built from 13 residues. After removal of 4 bases from V and 3 bases from J, the junction contained 2 bases not matched to a gene. Germline V gene lookup returns CDR1 MRHNA and CDR2 SNTAGT. Here the CDR3 reads CASSATGDYGYTF. DNA of the CDR3: TGTGCCAGCAGTGCTACAGGGGACTATGGCTACACCTTC.

CDR3 loop: CASTALSGRGNYGYTF. The CDR3 coding sequence is TGTGCCAGCACCGCTCTTTCGGGCAGGGGGAACTATGGCTACACCTTC. V and J are TRBV27 and TRBJ1-2; 7 bases match TRBD1. Germline-derived CDR1 and CDR2 are MNHEY and SMNVEV (reference sequence). V was clipped by 7 bases and J by 2 bases; unmatched bases: 13. The CDR3 is 16 residues long.

The V and J genes are TRBV27 and TRBJ2-1; TRBD1 aligns across 8 bases. V dropped 5 bases and J dropped 4; count of bases not matched to a gene: 4. This CDR3 spans 14 amino acids. Germline V gene sequence: CDR1 MNHEY, CDR2 SMNVEV (reference sequence). CDR3 amino acids: CASSVDRGYNEQFF. The DNA of the CDR3 is TGTGCCAGCAGTGTCGACAGGGGTTACAATGAGCAGTTCTTC.

The chain is built from TRBV28 and TRBJ1-2, with 7 bases aligning to TRBD1. Germline-derived CDR1 and CDR2 are MDHEN and SYDVKM. This CDR3 is 14 amino acids long. V dropped 7 bases and J dropped 4; count of bases not matched to a gene: 9. CDR3 amino acids: CASTAGGIFYGYTF. CDR3 DNA sequence: TGTGCCAGCACCGCAGGGGGAATCTTCTATGGCTACACCTTC.

V usage is TRBV28 and J usage is TRBJ1-1, with TRBD1 matching 8 bases. The length of the CDR3 is 14 residues. Unmatched junction bases numbered 9, after V lost 8 bases and J lost 4 bases. Germline V gives CDR1 MDHEN, CDR2 SYDVKM. CDR3 region: CASRQGPQGTEAFF. The CDR3, as DNA: TGTGCCAGCCGACAGGGGCCCCAGGGCACTGAAGCTTTCTTT.

The gene calls are TRBV28 and TRBJ1-1; D is undetermined. The CDR3 contains 11 residues. CDR1 is MDHEN, CDR2 SYDVKM, per germline. V was shortened by 10 bases and J by 3 bases, with 9 bases between the two germline ends. The chain's CDR3 is CATTMHTEAFF. DNA for the CDR3: TGTGCCACCACTATGCACACTGAAGCTTTCTTT.

CDR3 in amino acids: CASSLNSPVGGIQETQYF. The CDR3 DNA is TGTGCCAGCAGCTTAAATTCGCCTGTGGGCGGGATCCAAGAGACCCAGTACTTC. The rearrangement links TRBV7-3 to TRBJ2-5, with D possibly TRBD2 on 6 matching bases. The CDR3 is made up of 18 amino acids. V lost 1 base and J 1 base, leaving 19 bases between the germline ends. The germline CDR1 and CDR2 sequences are SGHTA and FQGTGA.

The chain recombines TRBV4-3 with TRBJ2-5; D is unclear. The germline CDR1 and CDR2 sequences are LGHNA and YSLEER. The CDR3 has 15 residues. V was clipped by 0 bases and J by 3 bases, with 11 bases between them. The CDR3 DNA reads TGCGCCAGCAGCCAAGACGACTCCCCGAAAGAGACCCAGTACTTC. Protein sequence: CASSQDDSPKETQYF.

V is TRBV28 and J is TRBJ2-7; 10 bases map to TRBD1. Germline V gene sequence: CDR1 MDHEN, CDR2 SYDVKM. The V and J ends lost 6 bases and 0 bases, in that order; junction bases with no gene match: 11. CDR3 size: 17 residues. The CDR3 reads CASRRQTGGAYSYEQYF. The CDR3 coding sequence is TGTGCCAGCAGACGACAGACAGGGGGCGCCTACTCCTACGAGCAGTACTTC.

The V call is TRBV7-2, the J call TRBJ2-7; 8 bases are a match to TRBD2. The junction had 12 bases not matched to a gene; V was cut back by 7 bases and J by 4 bases. Germline loops: CDR1 SGHTA, CDR2 FQGNSA. The CDR3 consists of 15 residues. The CDR3 reads CASTEGGAGGYEQYF. The CDR3 bases are TGTGCCAGCACCGAGGGGGGTGCGGGAGGTTACGAGCAGTACTTC.

The CDR3 region is CASSTRQDTDTQYF. In nucleotides, the CDR3 is TGTGCCAGCAGCACACGACAGGACACAGATACGCAGTATTTT. The chain is built from TRBV11-1 and TRBJ2-3; TRBD1 might be the D (6 bases). Germline V gene data show CDR1 as SGHAT and CDR2 as FQDESV (reference sequence). There are 14 residues in the CDR3. The V and J ends lost 5 bases and 2 bases respectively, with 11 bases between them.